This T cell receptor beta chain was recovered during a study of blood T cell repertoires in COVID-19. Study context: Collection of acute and convalescent COVID-19 samples took place in the United States, Italy and Spain. T cells, B-cell-depleted T cells, or PBMCs provided the cDNA or gDNA that served as material.

Source study methods: Amplification from reference gene primers served as the basis for estimated nucleated cell counts. Libraries were prepared by immunoSEQ multiplex PCR; TCRdb keeps only in-frame clonotypes and omits some of them. V and J calls and clone size are those listed in that table; D and trimming were worked out from the DNA. The repertoire has about 200,000 clones, just over 85% of them found once; the top ten carry roughly 1.5%. CDR1 and CDR2 (germline): LNHDA, SQIVND (reference sequence). V gave up 4 bases and J gave up 13 bases; unmatched junction bases: 14. The CDR3 contains 14 residues.

This TCR was sampled from a man aged 18-30 years with active or convalescent COVID-19. Sequences were obtained from peripheral blood. The chain is built from TRBV19 and TRBJ1-2, with TRBD1 identical over 8 bases. The CDR3, as DNA: TGTGCCAGTAGTACCCGGACAGGGTATGGAGTACTCACCTTC. It is translated as CASSTRTGYGVLTF.